This T cell receptor (beta chain) came from a study of cytomegalovirus exposure and HLA in healthy donors. Study-wide results and limits: HLA restriction was apparent for most CMV-associated TCR beta chains in a later analysis. In a later analysis, TCR beta V- and J-gene trimming was associated with a missense DCLRE1C variant. Later work associated roughly 15,000 TCR beta sequences with HLA alleles at 0.05 false discovery rate.

Use of 60 Vbeta and 13 Jbeta primers characterized the PCR. Sequencing was performed with immunoSEQ multiplex PCR; in TCRdb, only in-frame clones are kept and a portion is missing. This table holds 60,000 to 75,000 clones. A note on this clone: Its antigen is not known.

CDR3 length: 16 residues. Germline V gives CDR1 SGHAT, CDR2 FQNNGV. V trimming: 4 bases; J trimming: 3 bases; junction bases outside the gene matches: 12. This chain links TRBV11-2 with TRBJ2-7, with 7 bases aligning to TRBD1. The TCR comes from a female donor in good health and CMV-seropositive. The specimen sequenced was PBMCs. The CDR3, as DNA: TGTGCCAGCAGCTCCAGACCGACAGGGTTGGACTACGAGCAGTACTTC. Its translation is CASSSRPTGLDYEQYF.